The 26 T cell receptor beta chains presented below share a single source sample, sequenced in a study of T-cell reconstitution after alpha-beta-depleted transplantation in children. It was with unique molecular identifiers that the TCRbeta library was prepared. TCRdb re-derived calls from the PCR reads in MiXCR, one entry per CDR3 protein. The sample gives about 690,000 distinct CDR3 sequences, roughly 17% of which show up once; 1.1% is in the top ten. The sample consisted of PBMCs from the stem cell graft donor, taken from the stem cell graft. The receptors shown here come from a human donor who donated a stem cell graft to a child with acute myeloid leukemia.

This chain joins TRBV20-1 and TRBJ2-2; D unclear. The CDR3 extends over 13 amino acids. The germline V gene has CDR1 DFQATT and CDR2 SNEGSKA (reference sequence). Trimming removed 6 bases from V and 0 bases from J, with 8 bases in between. CDR3 nucleotides: TGCAGTGCCAGCCCCTCGAACACCGGGGAGCTGTTTTTT. The encoded protein is CSASPSNTGELFF.

The chain recombines TRBV15 with TRBJ2-3; no clear D. Germline lookup yields CDR1 LNHNV and CDR2 YYDKDF (reference sequence). The V and J ends lost 8 bases and 0 bases respectively, with 15 bases between them. The CDR3 consists of 15 residues. CDR3 residues: CATSYIGSSTDTQYF. The CDR3, as DNA: TGTGCCACCTCTTATATAGGCTCTAGCACAGATACGCAGTATTTT.

This clonotype was recorded at least ten times. V and J are TRBV12-3 or TRBV12-4 and TRBJ2-1, with 10 bases matching TRBD1. V gave up 6 bases and J gave up 10 bases; unmatched junction bases: 15. The CDR3 sequence is 16 residues long. Here the CDR3 DNA reads TGTGCCAGCAGGCCAAGGGGGACAGGGGTTTCGGGCGAGCAGTTCTTC. Translation: CASRPRGTGVSGEQFF.

In its sample, this clonotype was seen many times. The chain is built from TRBV7-2 and TRBJ2-2; 11 positions agree with TRBD1. This CDR3 region has 16 residues. CDR1 and CDR2 from the germline V gene are SGHTA and FQGNSA. The V gene end was trimmed by 1 base and the J gene end by 9 bases; junction bases not matched to a gene: 7. The CDR3 DNA sequence: TGTGCCAGCAGCTTAGGGGACCGGACAGGGGGCAGGGAGCTGTTTTTT. Protein: CASSLGDRTGGRELFF.

The CDR3 protein is CATKPGLYTEAFF. CDR3 DNA: TGTGCCACAAAACCGGGACTGTACACTGAAGCTTTCTTT. This chain uses TRBV15 with TRBJ1-1, with a tentative D call TRBD1 (5 bases). This CDR3 contains 13 residues. The V gene's germline CDR1 is LNHNV and CDR2 YYDKDF (reference sequence). V lost 9 bases and J lost 3, with 14 bases in between.

This clonotype was picked up many times. The chain has TRBV20-1 and TRBJ2-2; no definite D call. Germline CDR1 and CDR2: DFQATT and SNEGSKA (reference sequence). Trimming took 3 bases from V and 5 from J, leaving 22 bases between them. The CDR3 consists of 17 residues. The CDR3 sequence: CSASGGPDATVTGELFF. DNA of the CDR3: TGCAGTGCTAGTGGCGGCCCCGATGCGACGGTTACCGGGGAGCTGTTTTTT.

The rearrangement joins TRBV20-1 to TRBJ1-1; the D is unclear. Between the trimmed V and J ends, which lost 0 bases and 3 bases, there was a span of 17 bases. This CDR3 region has 16 residues. The V gene's germline CDR1 is DFQATT and CDR2 SNEGSKA (reference sequence). The CDR3 protein is CSARDRKGPGDTEAFF. For the CDR3, the DNA is TGCAGTGCTAGAGATCGAAAGGGCCCCGGGGACACTGAAGCTTTCTTT.

The sample holds many counts of this clonotype. The V gene is TRBV15, the J gene TRBJ1-1; possible D gene TRBD1, 5 bases. CDR3 length equals 16 residues. The germline V and J ends were trimmed by 0 bases and 5 bases, with 16 bases remaining between them. CDR1 and CDR2 (germline): LNHNV, YYDKDF (reference sequence). The CDR3 loop is CATSRDGWKGWTEAFF. The CDR3, as DNA: TGTGCCACCAGCAGAGACGGGTGGAAGGGGTGGACTGAAGCTTTCTTT.

This clonotype was observed a few times. This rearrangement joins TRBV7-9 to TRBJ1-2; D not certain. The CDR3 has 13 amino acids. The V and J ends lost 1 base and 7 bases respectively, with 10 bases between them. Germline CDR1 SEHNR, CDR2 FQNEAQ (reference sequence). This CDR3 reads CASSLVPEVGYTF. The CDR3 nucleotides read TGTGCCAGCAGCTTAGTCCCTGAGGTTGGCTACACCTTC.

J is TRBJ2-7 and V is TRBV9, with D perhaps assigned TRBD1 or TRBD2 (5 bases each). The CDR3 contains 14 residues. The ends were cut back, 3 bases at V and 4 bases at J, with 14 bases in the middle. CDR1 is SGDLS, CDR2 YYNGEE, per germline. In nucleotides, the CDR3 is TGTGCCAGCAGCGCCGCAGGGATAGCGTACGAGCAGTACTTC. It translates to CASSAAGIAYEQYF.

This clonotype was detected a few times. The genes are TRBV5-6 and TRBJ2-1; D gene ambiguous. V lost 4 bases and J lost 1, with 15 bases in between. Germline values: CDR1 SGHDT, CDR2 YYEEEE. This CDR3 region has 16 residues. The CDR3 spells CASSPFGSWSYNEQFF. In DNA form, the CDR3 reads TGTGCCAGCAGCCCCTTCGGCAGTTGGTCCTACAATGAGCAGTTCTTC.

J is TRBJ1-1 and V is TRBV7-2, with unresolved D. V was clipped by 5 bases and J by 3 bases, with 16 bases between them. Germline values: CDR1 SGHTA, CDR2 FQGNSA. CDR3 size: 15 residues. In nucleotides, the CDR3 is TGTGCCAGCAGCATAGGACCCGCTTGGGACACTGAAGCTTTCTTT. It codes for CASSIGPAWDTEAFF.

This clonotype was counted many times. This chain links TRBV4-3 with TRBJ1-1; no clear D. The CDR3 extends over 16 amino acids. Between the trimmed V and J ends, which lost 4 bases and 0 bases, there was a span of 15 bases. Germline V gene sequence: CDR1 LGHNA, CDR2 YSLEER. The CDR3 spells CASSPSYASMNTEAFF. The CDR3 region has the DNA TGCGCCAGCAGCCCAAGTTATGCTTCTATGAACACTGAAGCTTTCTTT.

The J gene is TRBJ1-3, the V gene TRBV20-1; TRBD1 aligns across 9 bases. CDR1 and CDR2 (germline): DFQATT, SNEGSKA (reference sequence). This CDR3 has 19 residues. Germline trimming cut 1 base from V and 0 bases from J; bases unmatched to any gene: 13. The CDR3 DNA is TGCAGTGCTAGAGGCCCGGACAGGGGAAGCTTTTACTCTGGAAACACCATATATTTT. Translated, it gives CSARGPDRGSFYSGNTIYF.

This clonotype was picked up a small number of times. This chain links TRBV7-9 with TRBJ1-2, with 7 positions matching TRBD1. In germline, CDR1 is SEHNR, CDR2 FQNEAQ (reference sequence). The CDR3 consists of 17 residues. The V and J ends lost 3 bases and 2 bases, in that order; junction bases with no gene match: 12. This CDR3 reads CASSFTGTALLNYGYTF. The CDR3 nucleotides read TGTGCCAGCAGCTTTACCGGGACAGCCCTTTTGAACTATGGCTACACCTTC.

The CDR3 protein is CASSLVQARTQLFF. CDR3 bases: TGTGCCAGCAGCTTAGTGCAGGCTCGGACGCAGCTGTTTTTT. The rearrangement uses TRBV7-8 and TRBJ2-2, with D unclear. V lost 1 base and J lost 12, with 15 bases in between. The CDR3 sequence is 14 residues long. Germline loops: CDR1 SGHVS, CDR2 FQNEAQ. Complete variable domain (other parts from reference TRBV7-8 and TRBJ2-2): GAGVSQSPRYKVAKRGQDVALRCDPISGHVSLFWYQQALGQGPEFLTYFQNEAQLDKSGLPSDRFFAERPEGSVSTLKIQRTQQEDSAVYLCASSLVQARTQLFFGEGSRLTVL.

This chain links TRBV7-2 with TRBJ2-3; D gene uncertain. With 1 base removed from V and 6 bases from J, the gap between germline ends came to 8 bases. The CDR3 covers 13 residues. Germline loops: CDR1 SGHTA, CDR2 FQGNSA. In nucleotides, the CDR3 is TGTGCCAGCAGCTTAGAACTAAGGGATACGCAGTATTTT. Protein: CASSLELRDTQYF.

The gene calls are TRBV24-1 and TRBJ2-1, with TRBD1 as a possible D gene (7 bases). This CDR3 is 15 amino acids long. Germline-derived CDR1 and CDR2 are KGHDR and SFDVKD. V was shortened by 2 bases and J by 8 bases, with 15 bases between the two germline ends. CDR3 sequence reads: CATSDWDSTGDEQFF. The DNA for the CDR3 is TGTGCCACCAGTGATTGGGACAGTACGGGGGATGAGCAGTTCTTC.

This clonotype was observed a handful of times. The CDR3 is CASSPTGGNTDTQYF. CDR3 nucleotide sequence: TGTGCCAGCAGTCCGACAGGGGGAAACACAGATACGCAGTATTTT. The chain carries TRBV28 and TRBJ2-3; 9 nucleotides line up with TRBD1. The V gene's germline CDR1 is MDHEN and CDR2 SYDVKM. The V segment lost 5 bases and the J segment 2 bases; nucleotides outside the gene matches: 5. The CDR3 has 15 amino acids. The variable domain in full, with the rest retrieved from reference TRBV28 and TRBJ2-3, is DVKVTQSSRYLVKRTGEKVFLECVQDMDHENMFWYRQDPGLGLRLIYFSYDVKMKEKGDIPEGYSVSREKKERFSLILESASTNQTSMYLCASSPTGGNTDTQYFGPGTRLTVL.

The chain carries TRBV20-1 and TRBJ1-5; the D gene is possibly TRBD1 (5 bases). V was clipped by 5 bases and J by 0 bases, with 14 bases between them. This CDR3 contains 15 residues. Germline V gene sequence: CDR1 DFQATT, CDR2 SNEGSKA (reference sequence). CDR3 residues: CSALGGGYSNQPQHF. CDR3 in DNA: TGCAGTGCTCTCGGGGGGGGTTATAGCAATCAGCCCCAGCATTTT.

The chain couples TRBV10-3 to TRBJ2-3; 9 positions agree with TRBD2. The CDR3 covers 14 residues. V was clipped by 6 bases and J by 5 bases; unmatched bases: 6. Germline CDR1 ENHRY, CDR2 SYGVKD. The CDR3 DNA reads TGTGCCATCAGCCGCGGGGGGGCGAGAGATACGCAGTATTTT. As protein: CAISRGGARDTQYF.

This chain connects TRBV20-1 to TRBJ2-3; D is unclear. Trimming cost V 6 bases and J 4 bases, with 14 bases left between them. Per germline, CDR1 DFQATT and CDR2 SNEGSKA (reference sequence). The CDR3 spans 13 residues. This CDR3 reads CSARPRASDTQYF. CDR3 DNA sequence: TGCAGTGCCAGACCCCGTGCCTCAGATACGCAGTATTTT.

This clonotype was observed a few times. The chain uses TRBV20-1 and TRBJ2-3; D possibly uses TRBD1 or TRBD2 (5 bases each). V dropped 7 bases and J dropped 2 bases, with 19 bases sitting between them. This CDR3 is built from 15 residues. The V gene's germline CDR1 is DFQATT and CDR2 SNEGSKA (reference sequence). CDR3 protein: CSVPRDAGTTDTQYF. In DNA form, the CDR3 reads TGCAGTGTTCCCCGGGACGCAGGGACCACAGATACGCAGTATTTT.

The J gene is TRBJ2-1, the V gene TRBV24-1, with a possible D match to TRBD1 (5 bases). The germline V gene has CDR1 KGHDR and CDR2 SFDVKD. Trimming removed 0 bases at V and 6 bases at J, with 14 bases between. This CDR3 region has 16 residues. Here the CDR3 DNA reads TGTGCCACCAGTGATTTGCCCGGCCCAGGGATCAATGAGCAGTTCTTC. This sequence encodes CATSDLPGPGINEQFF.

In this sample, this clonotype turned up many times. This rearrangement joins TRBV20-1 to TRBJ2-5, with D possibly TRBD1 on 6 matching bases. The V gene's germline CDR1 is DFQATT and CDR2 SNEGSKA (reference sequence). Deletions cut 3 bases from V and 4 bases from J, with 18 bases between. The length of the CDR3 is 15 residues. In DNA, the CDR3 is TGCAGTGCTAGCCGGGACACTTTCTACCCAGAGACCCAGTACTTC. Protein sequence: CSASRDTFYPETQYF.

V gene TRBV6-2 or TRBV6-3 combines with J gene TRBJ2-1; weak D call: TRBD2 (5 bases). The V end lost 6 bases, the J end lost 10 bases, and 19 bases lay between the germline ends. CDR3 length equals 14 residues. Germline loops: CDR1 MNHEY, CDR2 SVGEGT. The CDR3 DNA is TGTGCCAGCAGGGACTTTTCTCGTATTGAGGAGCAGTTCTTC. This sequence encodes CASRDFSRIEEQFF.